This T cell receptor beta chain is from a study of CD8 T cell repertoires and HIV-1 epitope variants (dated by TCRdb to 2018 to 2020). Regarding the study in general: In separate culture wells, T cells were stimulated with each of twenty-five peptides that represented autologous and known Gag and Nef epitope variants. A total of 75 to 100 T cell cultures were run, with each culture condition done in triplicate except for one peptide, which was done in duplicate. Tested epitopes included three Gag epitope families and Nef HW9 and YT9. An aliquot of 1M T cells was set aside as an uncultured baseline condition, separate from the approximately 85 T cell cultures. Cultures were maintained for around 10 days in IMDM with gentamicin, and half-media changes adding IL-2, IL-7 and IL-15 were performed on days 3 and 7. Using the EasySep Human T Cell Enrichment Kit, T cells were enriched and then co-cultured with an equal number of autologous T cell-negative cells acting as antigen-presenting cells. A CMV, EBV and flu peptide pool, the Ebola AY9 epitope as negative control, and a no-peptide well were included as control conditions.

The EasySep Human CD8+ T Cell Enrichment Kit was used on day 10 to isolate CD8+ T cells from every culture. Details on this clone: The target of this receptor is not known. One base away there is no much larger clone; base qualities are not given.

The immunoSEQ platform was used to sequence TCR beta CDR3 regions at survey depth. The QIAamp DNA micro kit was used to extract genomic DNA from every cultured and uncultured CD8+ T cell population. The authors' analysis ran thus. Samples with under 5,000 productive reads were excluded, and this exclusion removed about 6% of the roughly 75 HIV peptide-stimulated cultures. Sequences were trimmed to CDR3 by a MANAFEST web app, and nonproductive sequences, CDR3s under 5 amino acids, and sequences not starting with C or ending with F/W were removed. Clonotypes were classified as antigen-specific only if expansion was observed in at least 2 of 3 replicates versus the no-peptide control at FDR 0.01, only within one epitope family. A frequency at least fivefold higher than in wells stimulated with peptides from other epitope families was additionally required for specific clonotypes. Drawn from immuneACCESS, this table holds only the in-frame rearrangements with V and J called that TCRdb kept. Clones are partly lost; checked studies trace under half to an unresolved V gene and leave the rest unexplained. V, J and clone size are taken as reported in that table, and D and trimming were inferred from the DNA itself. This sample gives several thousand clones in total; about 64% of them show up just once. The ten largest make up around 40% of the sample.

V loses 6 bases of germline sequence and J loses 4 bases, and the interval between the two ends is 9 bases. CDR3 length: 12 amino acids, cysteine to phenylalanine. The kept DNA is CDR3 alone, 36 bases in frame from the first base. CDR1 and CDR2 (MNHEY, SMNVEV) derive from the germline V gene (reference sequence). What the study reported, not specific to this receptor: About five clonotypes recognized the Nef KF9 family and one clonotype recognized the HW9 family, while no responses to the TAALDMSHF plasma variant were seen. Of the nine antigen-specific TCR beta clonotypes identified, six appeared cross-reactive for autologous or known escape epitope variants. The assay identified only TCR beta chains and indicated proliferation in response to antigen, without indicating T cell function or cytokine profile.

Sequencing input: cultured CD8+ T cells derived from PBMCs. Recombination joined TRBV27 with TRBJ1-2, with the D segment identity uncertain. The source of this sequence is a male donor with HIV. CDR3 region: CASRTGIYGYTF. At the DNA level, the sequence is TGTGCCAGCAGGACTGGGATCTATGGCTACACCTTC.